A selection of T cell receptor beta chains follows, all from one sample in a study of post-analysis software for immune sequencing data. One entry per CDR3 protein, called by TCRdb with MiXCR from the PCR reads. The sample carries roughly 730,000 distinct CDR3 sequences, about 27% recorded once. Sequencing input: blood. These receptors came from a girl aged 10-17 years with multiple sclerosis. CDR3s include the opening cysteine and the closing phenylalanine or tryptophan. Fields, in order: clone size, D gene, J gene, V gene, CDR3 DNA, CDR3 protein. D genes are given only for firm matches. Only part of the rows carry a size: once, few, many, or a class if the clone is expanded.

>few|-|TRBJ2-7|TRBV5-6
TGTGCCAGTGAAAAGACGGACCTATACGAGCAGTACTTC
CASEKTDLYEQYF
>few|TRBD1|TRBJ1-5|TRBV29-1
TGCAGCGTTACGCTAGTGGCAGGGGGTGGGAATCAGCCCCAGCATTTT
CSVTLVAGGGNQPQHF
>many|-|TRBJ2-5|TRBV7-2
TGTGCCAGCACCAGAGGGATCGGCTACCAAGAGACCCAGTACTTC
CASTRGIGYQETQYF
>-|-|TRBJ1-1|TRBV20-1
TGCACCGTCACCTCCGGGGGGCGGGGCACTGAAGCTTTCTTT
CTVTSGGRGTEAFF
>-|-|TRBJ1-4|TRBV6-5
TGTGCCAGCAGTTTTTCCCCCTGGAATGAAAAACTGTTTTTT
CASSFSPWNEKLFF
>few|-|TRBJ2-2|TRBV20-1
TGCAGTGCTTACCAGGGGAACGGGGAGCTGTTTTTT
CSAYQGNGELFF
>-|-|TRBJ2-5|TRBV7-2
TGTGCCAGCAACTCCCCGAGGGGCGGTGAGACCCAGTACTTC
CASNSPRGGETQYF
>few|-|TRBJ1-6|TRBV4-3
TGCGCCAGCAGCCAAGTTGGGGGTGGTGGTTCACCCCTCCACTTT
CASSQVGGGGSPLHF
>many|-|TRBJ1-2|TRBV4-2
TGTGCCAGCAGCCAAGACCCAGGGGATTATGGCTACACCTTC
CASSQDPGDYGYTF
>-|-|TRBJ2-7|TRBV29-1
TGCAGCGTGGGGGGCTCTCTGCGCGAGCAGTACTTC
CSVGGSLREQYF
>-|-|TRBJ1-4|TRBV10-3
TGTGCCACCACCCCTCGCAGGGATTCAACTAATGAAAAACCGTTTTTT
CATTPRRDSTNEKPFF
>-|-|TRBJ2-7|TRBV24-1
TGTGCCACCAGTGGGCCCTCGGGGCGCGAGCAGTACTTC
CATSGPSGREQYF
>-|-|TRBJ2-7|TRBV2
TGTGCCAGCAGAGATACGGGCCACCCCCAGGAGTACTTC
CASRDTGHPQEYF